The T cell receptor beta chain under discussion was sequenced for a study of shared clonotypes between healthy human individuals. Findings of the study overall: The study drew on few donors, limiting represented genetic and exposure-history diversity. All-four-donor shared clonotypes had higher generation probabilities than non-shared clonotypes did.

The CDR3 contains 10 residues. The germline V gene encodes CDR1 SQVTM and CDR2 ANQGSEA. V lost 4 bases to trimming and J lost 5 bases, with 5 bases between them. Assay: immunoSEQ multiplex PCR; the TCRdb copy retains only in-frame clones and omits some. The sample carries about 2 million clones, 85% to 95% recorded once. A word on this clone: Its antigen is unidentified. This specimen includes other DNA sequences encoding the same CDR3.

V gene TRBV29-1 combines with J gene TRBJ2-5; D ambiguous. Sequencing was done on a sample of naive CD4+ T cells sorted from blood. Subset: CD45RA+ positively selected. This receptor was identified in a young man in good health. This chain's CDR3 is CSVAEETQYF. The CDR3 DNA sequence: TGCAGCGTTGCGGAGGAGACCCAGTACTTC.